This T cell receptor (beta chain) was sequenced in a study of PD-1 blockade in classical Hodgkin lymphoma. Produced via immunoSEQ multiplex PCR; TCRdb's table is partial and in-frame only. The data show approximately 20,000 clones, with 76% seen just once and around 40% held by the top ten. As to time point: cycle 4 day 1 (C4D1), after less than 7 weeks of nivolumab. Brentuximab vedotin exposure varied among the patients, all of whom had relapsed after autologous stem cell transplantation. The sequencing used peripheral blood mononuclear cells (PBMCs), collected before the fourth cycle of nivolumab. The clonotype comes from a human donor with classical Hodgkin lymphoma.

Here the CDR3 DNA reads TGTGCCAGCAGTGAGGGGACTAGCGGGGGGCCACGGTTCTTC. It specifies CASSEGTSGGPRFF. This rearrangement joins TRBV6-1 to TRBJ2-1; 15 nucleotides agree with TRBD2. The J segment lost 15 bases and the V segment lost 3 bases, leaving 6 bases of the junction unmatched. The germline gives CDR1 MNHNS, CDR2 SASEGT. The CDR3 loop spans 14 amino acids.